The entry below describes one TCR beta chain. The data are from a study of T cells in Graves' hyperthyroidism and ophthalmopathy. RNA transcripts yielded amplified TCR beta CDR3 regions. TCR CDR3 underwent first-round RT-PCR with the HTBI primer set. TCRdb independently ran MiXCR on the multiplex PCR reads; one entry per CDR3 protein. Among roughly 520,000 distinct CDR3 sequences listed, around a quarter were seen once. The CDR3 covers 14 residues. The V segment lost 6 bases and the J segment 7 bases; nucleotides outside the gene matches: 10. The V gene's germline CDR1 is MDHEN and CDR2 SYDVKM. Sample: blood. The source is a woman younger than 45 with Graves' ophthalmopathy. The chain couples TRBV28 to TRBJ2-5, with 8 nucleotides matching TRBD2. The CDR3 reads CASRIAGKGGTQYF. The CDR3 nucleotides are TGTGCCAGCAGAATAGCGGGAAAGGGCGGGACCCAGTACTTC.